These 10 T cell receptor beta chains originate from one sample sequenced in a study of control samples from healthy donors and cancer patients. Sequencing used immunoSEQ multiplex PCR; TCRdb keeps in-frame clones, though not all of them. The sample holds 100,000 to 150,000 clones, about 93% seen once. The sample consisted of blood. The receptors were gathered from a man aged 35-49 years in good health.

The V and J genes are TRBV28 and TRBJ1-1, with 7 bases lining up with TRBD1. CDR3 size: 12 residues. Trimming at V came to 5 bases and at J to 8 bases, leaving 5 bases not matched to a gene. Germline V gene data show CDR1 as MDHEN and CDR2 as SYDVKM. CDR3 nucleotide sequence: TGTGCCAGCAGTCGATTGGACAGGGAAGCTTTCTTT. Translating gives CASSRLDREAFF.

The chain links TRBV10-3 to TRBJ1-2; no clear D. The CDR3 is 13 residues long. V was clipped by 2 bases and J by 3 bases, with 7 bases between them. Germline CDR1 reads ENHRY; CDR2 reads SYGVKD. CDR3 amino acids: CAISEGPDYGYTF. The CDR3 nucleotides read TGTGCCATCAGTGAGGGACCGGACTATGGCTACACCTTC.

V gene TRBV5-6 combines with J gene TRBJ2-2; D unclear. CDR3 size: 14 residues. Germline V lookup: CDR1 SGHDT, CDR2 YYEEEE. The V gene lost 0 bases and the J gene lost 4 bases, with 7 bases spanning the gap. CDR3 bases: TGTGCCAGCAGCTTGGTATATAGCACCGGGGAGCTGTTTTTT. Amino acids: CASSLVYSTGELFF.

This rearrangement joins TRBV6-2 or TRBV6-3 to TRBJ2-1; possibly TRBD2 for D (5 bases). In germline, CDR1 is MNHEY, CDR2 SVGEGT. The CDR3 loop spans 15 amino acids. The V gene lost 0 bases and the J gene lost 8 bases, with 14 bases spanning the gap. The CDR3 loop reads CASSYSMDGKDEQFF. The CDR3 DNA reads as TGTGCCAGCAGTTACTCGATGGACGGGAAAGATGAGCAGTTCTTC.

J is TRBJ2-6 and V is TRBV9, with a weak D call TRBD2 (5 bases). This CDR3 has 16 amino acids. Trimming removed 2 bases from V and 4 bases from J, with 13 bases in between. CDR1 is SGDLS and CDR2 is YYNGEE in the germline V gene. The CDR3 bases are TGTGCCAGCAGCGTCCCGGGGTCGGGAGGGGCCAACGTCCTGACTTTC. Translated: CASSVPGSGGANVLTF.

The CDR3 is CATSRDRGELFF. Written as DNA, the CDR3 is TGTGCCACCAGCAGAGATCGCGGGGAGCTGTTTTTT. The chain recombines TRBV15 with TRBJ2-2; D gene uncertain. V was trimmed by 0 bases and J by 7 bases, leaving 3 bases between them. The length of the CDR3 is 12 residues. The germline CDR1 and CDR2 sequences are LNHNV and YYDKDF (reference sequence).

The rearrangement joins TRBV7-3 to TRBJ2-1; TRBD2 matches at 11 bases. From germline, CDR1 is SGHTA and CDR2 FQGTGA. The CDR3 runs 17 residues. The trim removed 4 bases at V and 10 bases at J, leaving 15 bases unmatched. The CDR3 protein is CASSSLPGLAEPTEQFF. CDR3 nucleotide sequence: TGTGCCAGCAGCTCTCTACCGGGACTAGCGGAACCGACCGAGCAGTTCTTC.

The V call is TRBV24-1, the J call TRBJ2-1, with D unresolved. V lost 1 base and J 11 bases, leaving 14 bases between the germline ends. There are 14 residues in the CDR3. Germline V gives CDR1 KGHDR, CDR2 SFDVKD. CDR3 sequence (DNA): TGTGCCACCAGTGATTTTGGGTACGAGGATAAGCAGTTCTTC. This encodes CATSDFGYEDKQFF.

The chain links TRBV6-1 to TRBJ1-1; D is unclear. The V end was cut by 6 bases, the J end by 4 bases, with 12 bases between. CDR3 size: 13 residues. Germline CDR1 MNHNS, CDR2 SASEGT. DNA of the CDR3: TGTGCCAGCAGCCAGCTGGTTGGCACTGAAGCTTTCTTT. Protein sequence: CASSQLVGTEAFF.

This chain uses TRBV14 with TRBJ2-3; D is unclear. The CDR3 has 16 amino acids. The ends were cut back, 4 bases at V and 4 bases at J, with 18 bases in the middle. The germline gives CDR1 SGHDN, CDR2 FVKESK. The CDR3 protein is CASSPDHRIAADTQYF. The CDR3 nucleotides are TGTGCCAGCAGCCCAGACCACCGAATCGCCGCAGATACGCAGTATTTT. The full variable domain, rest sourced from reference TRBV14 and TRBJ2-3, is EAGVTQFPSHSVIEKGQTVTLRCDPISGHDNLYWYRRVMGKEIKFLLHFVKESKQDESGMPNNRFLAERTGGTYSTLKVQPAELEDSGVYFCASSPDHRIAADTQYFGPGTRLTVL.